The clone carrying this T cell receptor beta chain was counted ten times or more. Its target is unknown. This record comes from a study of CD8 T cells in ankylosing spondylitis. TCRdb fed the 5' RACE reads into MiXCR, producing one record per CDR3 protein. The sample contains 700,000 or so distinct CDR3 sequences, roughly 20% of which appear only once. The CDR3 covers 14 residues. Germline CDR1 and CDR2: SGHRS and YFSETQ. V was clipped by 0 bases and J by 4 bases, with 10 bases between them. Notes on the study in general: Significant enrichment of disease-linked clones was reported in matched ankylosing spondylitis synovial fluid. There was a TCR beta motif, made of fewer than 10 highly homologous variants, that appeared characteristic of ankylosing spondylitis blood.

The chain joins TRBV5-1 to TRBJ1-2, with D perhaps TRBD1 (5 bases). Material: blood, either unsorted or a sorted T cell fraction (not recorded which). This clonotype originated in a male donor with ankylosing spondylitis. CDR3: CASSLEGRGYGYTF. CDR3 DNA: TGCGCCAGCAGCTTGGAGGGAAGGGGCTATGGCTACACCTTC. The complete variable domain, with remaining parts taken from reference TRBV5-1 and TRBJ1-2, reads KAGVTQTPRYLIKTRGQQVTLSCSPISGHRSVSWYQQTPGQGLQFLFEYFSETQRNKGNFPGRFSGRQFSNSRSEMNVSTLELGDSALYLCASSLEGRGYGYTFGSGTRLTVV.